This TCR beta chain was observed in a study of blood T cell repertoires in COVID-19. Across the whole study: T cells, B-cell-depleted T cells, or PBMCs supplied cDNA or gDNA.

Study members were between about 18 and 95 years old and lived in roughly 24 US regions. Cohorts were based on clinical histories the participants reported. Authors' data handling: Scientists estimated how many nucleated cells there were by amplifying reference gene primers. Clones were read by immunoSEQ multiplex PCR, and TCRdb kept only the in-frame ones, dropping some. Clonal size and the V and J genes are those of that table, whereas D and trimming came from the DNA. The sample contains roughly 200,000 clones, under 90% of which appear only once. The J segment lost 5 bases and the V segment lost 3 bases, leaving 4 bases of the junction unmatched. Looked up from germline, CDR1 is DFQATT and CDR2 is SNEGSKA (reference sequence). This CDR3 contains 13 residues.

This receptor was identified in a woman between 25 and 40 years old with acute COVID-19. The chain employs TRBV20-1 and TRBJ2-1; 7 nucleotides match TRBD2. Sequenced material: PBMCs or T cells enriched from blood (not recorded which). The CDR3 DNA is TGCAGTGCTAGTTGGGGGGGGAACAATGAGCAGTTCTTC. Protein product: CSASWGGNNEQFF.